These 27 T cell receptor beta chains were all obtained from the same sample, sequenced in a study of immune characterization of retroperitoneal liposarcoma. In TCRdb, the PCR reads were re-called with MiXCR into one record per CDR3 protein. There are 7,700 or so distinct CDR3 sequences in the sample; roughly 30% occur only once, and 11% to 15% lies in the top ten. The material sequenced was blood. The source is a male donor with retroperitoneal liposarcoma.

The chain recombines TRBV3-1 with TRBJ2-2; D is undetermined. The ends were cut back, 4 bases at V and 0 bases at J, with 12 bases in the middle. The CDR3 loop spans 16 amino acids. Germline V CDR1 and CDR2: LGHDT, YNNKEL (reference sequence). Written as DNA, the CDR3 is TGTGCCAGCAGCCCGTGGAAGGAGTCGAACACCGGGGAGCTGTTTTTT. Amino acids: CASSPWKESNTGELFF. Full variable domain (rest looked up from reference TRBV3-1 and TRBJ2-2): DTAVSQTPKYLVTQMGNDKSIKCEQNLGHDTMYWYKQDSKKFLKIMFSYNNKELIINETVPNRFSPKSPDKAHLNLHINSLELGDSAVYFCASSPWKESNTGELFFGEGSRLTVL.

The CDR3 nucleotides are TGTGCCAGTTTGATACAGGGCGGCGGCACTGAAGCTTTCTTT. It translates to CASLIQGGGTEAFF. This chain joins TRBV6-1 and TRBJ1-1; the D gene is possibly TRBD1 (6 bases). V was shortened by 9 bases and J by 4 bases, with 18 bases between the two germline ends. The CDR3 has 14 amino acids. Per the germline V gene, CDR1 is MNHNS and CDR2 is SASEGT.

The chain recombines TRBV4-1 with TRBJ2-1; a weak D match, TRBD1 (5 bases). The last part of the DNA fits TRBJ2-5 better; the J call may be wrong. This CDR3 is 16 amino acids long. Per germline, CDR1 MGHRA and CDR2 YSYEKL. DNA of the CDR3: TGCGCCAGCAGCCAACCGCAGGGTGCAAGAAAAGAGACCCAGTACTTC. Translating it yields CASSQPQGARKETQYF.

By its share, this clonotype is medium-sized. The chain has TRBV6-6 and TRBJ2-1; 9 nucleotides match TRBD1. The J segment lost 2 bases and the V segment lost 0 bases, leaving 2 bases of the junction unmatched. There are 16 residues in the CDR3. Germline V gene lookup returns CDR1 MNHNY and CDR2 SVGAGI (reference sequence). The CDR3 DNA reads as TGTGCCAGCAGTTACTCCGGGACAGGGACCTACAATGAGCAGTTCTTC. This sequence encodes CASSYSGTGTYNEQFF.

This clonotype was counted only a few times. This rearrangement joins TRBV6-6 to TRBJ2-3; D is possibly TRBD2 (7 bases). The CDR3 sequence is 15 residues long. V was pared by 9 bases and J by 6 bases, with 22 bases between. Germline lookup yields CDR1 MNHNY and CDR2 SVGAGI (reference sequence). The DNA of the CDR3 is TGTGCCAGTCAAAAAGGGGCGGGGGCCCCCGATACGCAGTATTTT. Translation gives CASQKGAGAPDTQYF.

The gene calls are TRBV6-1 and TRBJ1-6; TRBD1 aligns across 7 bases. The CDR3 is made up of 16 amino acids. Germline V gene lookup returns CDR1 MNHNS and CDR2 SASEGT. Trimming at V came to 4 bases and at J to 0 bases, leaving 3 bases not matched to a gene. The CDR3 loop is CASSARDSSYNSPLHF. CDR3 in DNA: TGTGCCAGCAGTGCTCGGGACAGCTCCTATAATTCACCCCTCCACTTT.

This clonotype appeared many times. The chain couples TRBV11-2 to TRBJ2-3, with D perhaps matching TRBD2 (5 bases). The V end was cut by 1 base, the J end by 1 base, with 12 bases between. The CDR3 has 16 residues. Germline V lookup: CDR1 SGHAT, CDR2 FQNNGV. The CDR3 loop reads CASSLGLSRGTDTQYF. The CDR3, as DNA: TGTGCCAGCAGCTTAGGTTTGTCGCGGGGCACAGATACGCAGTATTTT.

In its sample, this clonotype is medium-sized. V usage is TRBV7-3 and J usage is TRBJ2-1; 9 positions agree with TRBD2. The CDR3 is 17 amino acids. The junction had 7 bases not matched to a gene; V was cut back by 0 bases and J by 4 bases. In germline, CDR1 is SGHTA, CDR2 FQGTGA. The CDR3 region is CASSLTLRGGGYNEQFF. For the CDR3, the DNA is TGTGCCAGCAGCTTAACATTGCGGGGGGGGGGGTACAATGAGCAGTTCTTC.

The chain carries TRBV12-3 or TRBV12-4 and TRBJ2-1; 9 nucleotides match TRBD2. The V segment lost 0 bases and the J segment 10 bases; nucleotides outside the gene matches: 7. The CDR3 has 15 amino acids. This CDR3 reads CASSLASGSLGEQFF. Written as DNA, the CDR3 is TGTGCCAGCAGTTTAGCTAGCGGGAGTCTCGGCGAGCAGTTCTTC.

This clonotype was picked up a small number of times. This chain joins TRBV6-1 and TRBJ2-2; perhaps TRBD1 as D (6 bases). Germline CDR1 reads MNHNS; CDR2 reads SASEGT. CDR3 length: 15 residues. Trimming took off 7 bases at V and 2 bases at J, with 14 bases between the two ends. The chain's CDR3 is CASTQDRLNTGELFF. The CDR3 coding sequence is TGTGCCAGCACTCAGGACAGACTAAACACCGGGGAGCTGTTTTTT.

The chain links TRBV7-2 to TRBJ2-7; 9 bases fit TRBD2. CDR3 length equals 15 residues. The V gene's germline CDR1 is SGHTA and CDR2 FQGNSA. V trimming: 3 bases; J trimming: 4 bases; junction bases outside the gene matches: 7. Here the CDR3 reads CASSFVAGEWYEQYF. The CDR3 DNA reads as TGTGCCAGCAGCTTCGTAGCGGGAGAGTGGTACGAGCAGTACTTC. Filled out from reference TRBV7-2 and TRBJ2-7, the complete variable domain reads GAGVSQSPSNKVTEKGKDVELRCDPISGHTALYWYRQSLGQGLEFLIYFQGNSAPDKSGLPSDRFSAERTGGSVSTLTIQRTQQEDSAVYLCASSFVAGEWYEQYFGPGTRLTVT.

The V and J genes are TRBV6-8 and TRBJ2-3; 9 bases fit TRBD2. Germline V lookup: CDR1 MNHGY, CDR2 SAAAGT. Germline trimming cut 6 bases from V and 0 bases from J; bases unmatched to any gene: 7. The CDR3 runs to 16 residues. The CDR3 reads CASREGLAASTDTQYF. The CDR3 DNA reads TGTGCCAGCAGGGAGGGACTAGCAGCTAGCACAGATACGCAGTATTTT.

This clonotype was seen repeatedly, ten times or more. The chain has TRBV10-1 and TRBJ2-3; D possibly corresponds to TRBD1 (6 bases). The CDR3 is 14 residues long. Trimming stripped 6 bases from V and 5 bases from J, with 15 bases between. Germline V gene sequence: CDR1 WNHNN, CDR2 SYGVQD (reference sequence). The CDR3 nucleotides read TGCGCCAGCAGCTCAGGGGCGGCACAAGATACGCAGTATTTT. This encodes CASSSGAAQDTQYF.

The chain uses TRBV6-1 and TRBJ2-1; TRBD1 is a possible D gene (7 bases). The DNA end is more similar to TRBJ2-5, so the J call may be wrong. CDR1 MNHNS and CDR2 SASEGT come from the germline V gene. The CDR3 totals 16 residues. The CDR3 region has the DNA TGTGCCAGCAGTGAAGGCGGGACAGTTAGACAAGAGACCCAGTACTTC. Protein sequence: CASSEGGTVRQETQYF.

This clonotype was detected only a few times. The chain uses TRBV6-1 and TRBJ2-3; no reliable D call. The CDR3 runs 15 residues. Trimming left V 8 bases short and J 1 base short, with 16 bases between. Germline CDR1 and CDR2: MNHNS and SASEGT. CDR3 in amino acids: CASRHITAGTDTQYF. The CDR3 DNA follows: TGTGCCAGCCGACATATCACTGCTGGCACAGATACGCAGTATTTT.

Sample share makes this clonotype medium-sized (0.01 to 0.1%). This chain connects TRBV11-2 to TRBJ2-3; 9 nucleotides agree with TRBD1. Germline V gene lookup returns CDR1 SGHAT and CDR2 FQNNGV. The CDR3 length is 16 residues. Trimming took 5 bases from V and 1 from J; bases not matched to a gene: 7. The CDR3 sequence is CASSLNRGRGTDTQYF. CDR3 coding DNA: TGTGCCAGCAGCCTCAACAGGGGGCGAGGCACAGATACGCAGTATTTT.

The chain has TRBV20-1 and TRBJ2-4, with a weak D call TRBD2 (7 bases). Germline CDR1 is DFQATT and CDR2 is SNEGSKA (reference sequence). V gave up 6 bases and J gave up 5 bases, with 17 bases separating them. CDR3 length equals 14 residues. CDR3 protein: CSAGGRAGENIQYF. In DNA form, the CDR3 reads TGCAGTGCCGGGGGGAGGGCAGGGGAAAACATTCAGTACTTC.

The V and J genes are TRBV4-1 and TRBJ2-5, with 9 bases fitting TRBD2. This CDR3 comprises 15 residues. V shed 0 bases, J shed 6 bases, and the junction held 5 bases outside the gene matches. Germline-derived CDR1 and CDR2 are MGHRA and YSYEKL. CDR3 bases: TGCGCCAGCAGCCAAGATCCTAGCGGGATGAAGACCCAGTACTTC. Its translation: CASSQDPSGMKTQYF.

This clonotype was picked up a small number of times. The genes are TRBV6-5 and TRBJ2-3, with a weak D call TRBD2 (5 bases). The germline V gene encodes CDR1 MNHEY and CDR2 SVGAGI. The V end was cut by 6 bases, the J end by 4 bases, with 11 bases between. The CDR3 has 13 residues. The CDR3 DNA reads as TGTGCCAGCAGGGCGGGCAACTCAGATACGCAGTATTTT. Translating it yields CASRAGNSDTQYF.

This clonotype was found a few times. CDR3 region: CASSLEGASYNEQFF. The CDR3 nucleotides are TGTGCCAGCAGCTTAGAGGGAGCTTCCTACAATGAGCAGTTCTTC. The chain has TRBV11-2 and TRBJ2-1, with a tentative D call TRBD2 (5 bases). This CDR3 has 15 residues. V lost 0 bases and J lost 1, with 7 bases in between. Germline V gives CDR1 SGHAT, CDR2 FQNNGV.

This chain joins TRBV6-1 and TRBJ2-1, with TRBD2 identical over 8 bases. V lost 5 bases and J lost 0; bases outside the gene matches: 3. Germline V CDR1 and CDR2: MNHNS, SASEGT. The CDR3 is 15 residues long. CDR3 sequence reads: CASSQSGSSYNEQFF. The DNA for the CDR3 is TGTGCCAGCAGTCAAAGCGGGAGCTCCTACAATGAGCAGTTCTTC.

This clonotype was found a few times. This rearrangement joins TRBV6-1 to TRBJ1-4; the D is unclear. Deletions cut 4 bases from V and 3 bases from J, with 18 bases between. The CDR3 length is 17 residues. Germline V gene data show CDR1 as MNHNS and CDR2 as SASEGT. The CDR3 DNA follows: TGTGCCAGCAGTGTCACAGTTCCCCAAGCGGCTAATGAAAAACTGTTTTTT. This codes for CASSVTVPQAANEKLFF.

This clonotype was detected only a few times. The J gene is TRBJ2-7, the V gene TRBV6-5, with D unresolved. The germline V gene encodes CDR1 MNHEY and CDR2 SVGAGI. Trimming left V 2 bases short and J 4 bases short, with 9 bases between. The CDR3 has 13 amino acids. The DNA for the CDR3 is TGTGCCAGCAGTTACCGAGATCAATACGAGCAGTACTTC. Translating it yields CASSYRDQYEQYF.

Notes on this clonotype: Since no conserved phenylalanine or tryptophan closes the CDR3, a read error is the likely cause. Because the CDR3's place on the DNA is in doubt, the DNA is left out and the CDR3 is given as listed by TCRdb. This chain joins TRBV12-3 or TRBV12-4 and TRBJ2-7; no DNA check was done on the table's D call, TRBD1. The CDR3 region is 12 residues in length, termini included. CDR3 loop: CASSGQGIGPVL.

With regard to this clonotype: No conserved phenylalanine or tryptophan is present at the end of the CDR3, so a read error is the likely explanation. The chain is built from TRBV6-1 and TRBJ1-2, with TRBD1 as a possible D gene (6 bases). The V gene's germline CDR1 is MNHNS and CDR2 SASEGT. V lost 7 bases and J 4 bases, leaving 13 bases between the germline ends. The CDR3 is 13 amino acids. The CDR3 spells CASTGQISYGYTL. In DNA, the CDR3 is TGTGCCAGCACCGGACAGATAAGCTATGGCTACACCTTA.

This clonotype has more than one count but fewer than ten. This chain connects TRBV7-2 to TRBJ1-6; D is ambiguous. Trimming cost V 2 bases and J 7 bases, with 6 bases left between them. The CDR3 has 13 residues. CDR1 and CDR2 (germline): SGHTA, FQGNSA. The CDR3 sequence is CASSLSENSPLHF. Here the CDR3 DNA reads TGTGCCAGCAGCTTATCGGAGAATTCACCCCTCCACTTT.

This clonotype occurred a few times. A much bigger clone sits one base away, suggesting this may be a read error. This chain connects TRBV7-2 to TRBJ2-1; D is unresolved. Judging by the DNA end, TRBJ2-7 fits better; the J call may be wrong. The germline CDR1 and CDR2 sequences are SGHTA and FQGNSA. This CDR3 has 14 amino acids. The CDR3 is CASGPSRSHNEQYF. The CDR3 DNA follows: TGTGCCAGCGGGCCCTCGAGGTCTCACAATGAGCAGTACTTC.